These 15 T cell receptor beta chains share one sample of origin, sequenced in a study of Graves' ophthalmopathy and Graves' hyperthyroidism. RNA transcripts were the template, and TCR beta CDR3 regions were amplified from them. HTBI-primed RT-PCR formed the first round, and a multiplex PCR formed the second. TCRdb re-called the multiplex PCR reads with MiXCR, one entry per CDR3 protein. The data contain over a million distinct CDR3 sequences, 35% to 45% of them singletons. Sequenced input: peripheral blood or thyroid tissue (not recorded which). These TCRs come from an adult man with Graves' hyperthyroidism.

This clonotype was found many times. V and J are TRBV7-9 and TRBJ1-6; 9 nucleotides align to TRBD1. V shed 1 base, J shed 9 bases, and the junction held 4 bases outside the gene matches. The CDR3 consists of 15 residues. Germline V gene lookup returns CDR1 SEHNR and CDR2 FQNEAQ (reference sequence). This CDR3 reads CASSLGTGVSSPLHF. In nucleotides, the CDR3 is TGTGCCAGCAGCTTAGGGACAGGGGTTTCTTCACCCCTCCACTTT. Using reference TRBV7-9 and TRBJ1-6 for the parts outside the CDR3, the full variable domain is DTGVSQNPRHKITKRGQNVTFRCDPISEHNRLYWYRQTLGQGPEFLTYFQNEAQLEKSRLLSDRFSAERPKGSFSTLEIQRTEQGDSAMYLCASSLGTGVSSPLHFGNGTRLTVT.

The chain links TRBV5-1 to TRBJ2-5; tentative D call: TRBD2 (5 bases). V was pared by 3 bases and J by 0 bases, with 12 bases between. Germline CDR1 is SGHRS and CDR2 is YFSETQ. CDR3 length: 15 residues. Here the CDR3 DNA reads TGCGCCAGCAGCTACCAACCGGGGTACCAAGAGACCCAGTACTTC. Its translation: CASSYQPGYQETQYF.

J is TRBJ2-7 and V is TRBV10-1; D is perhaps TRBD1 (6 bases). This CDR3 comprises 11 residues. V lost 10 bases to trimming and J lost 3 bases, with 10 bases between them. The germline V gene has CDR1 WNHNN and CDR2 SYGVQD (reference sequence). The CDR3 DNA sequence: TGCGCCACGGACAGAGACTACGAGCAGTACTTC. Its translation: CATDRDYEQYF.

This clonotype has a handful of counts. The V call is TRBV6-2 or TRBV6-3, the J call TRBJ2-7; no clear D. This CDR3 spans 13 amino acids. The V gene lost 2 bases and the J gene lost 5 bases, with 10 bases spanning the gap. Looked up from germline, CDR1 is MNHEY and CDR2 is SVGEGT. The CDR3 DNA reads TGTGCCAGCAGTTACCAGGTTCACCACGAGCAGTACTTC. Translating gives CASSYQVHHEQYF.

This clonotype was found a few times. This chain connects TRBV7-2 to TRBJ1-6, with D unresolved. Germline V lookup: CDR1 SGHTA, CDR2 FQGNSA. The CDR3 sequence is 14 residues long. V lost 4 bases to trimming and J lost 2 bases, with 6 bases between them. CDR3 amino acids: CASSSGTYNSPLHF. The CDR3 bases are TGTGCCAGCAGCTCCGGGACCTATAATTCACCCCTCCACTTT.

This clonotype was detected a few times. J is TRBJ2-7 and V is TRBV9; 7 bases map to TRBD2. Germline trimming cut 5 bases from V and 3 bases from J; bases unmatched to any gene: 11. This CDR3 comprises 15 residues. Germline V lookup: CDR1 SGDLS, CDR2 YYNGEE. CDR3 region: CASSETGTTYYEQYF. The CDR3 nucleotides read TGTGCCAGCAGTGAGACCGGGACTACCTACTACGAGCAGTACTTC.

Ten or more counts support this clonotype. The chain employs TRBV12-3 or TRBV12-4 and TRBJ2-5; D not certain. The CDR3 has 14 amino acids. V was pared by 5 bases and J by 1 base, with 11 bases between. The CDR3 sequence is CASSTRTAQETQYF. As DNA, the CDR3 is TGTGCCAGCAGTACCCGGACGGCCCAAGAGACCCAGTACTTC.

This clonotype has ten or more counts. The CDR3 sequence: CASSLDNGRNQPQHF. The DNA for the CDR3 is TGTGCCAGCAGCTTAGACAACGGGAGAAATCAGCCCCAGCATTTT. This chain uses TRBV11-2 with TRBJ1-5; D not resolved. V was clipped by 0 bases and J by 4 bases, with 10 bases between them. CDR1 and CDR2 (germline): SGHAT, FQNNGV. This CDR3 contains 15 residues.

The genes are TRBV29-1 and TRBJ2-6, with D tentatively TRBD1 or TRBD2 (6 bases each). CDR3 length: 14 amino acids. Germline values: CDR1 SQVTM, CDR2 ANQGSEA. V was pared by 6 bases and J by 6 bases, with 15 bases between. The CDR3 is CSVGGAPSANVLTF. For the CDR3, the DNA is TGCAGCGTGGGGGGCGCGCCATCGGCCAACGTCCTGACTTTC.

This clonotype was detected many times. The CDR3 loop reads CASSSDNPFNTGELFF. The CDR3 DNA follows: TGTGCCAGCAGCTCGGACAACCCCTTCAACACCGGGGAGCTGTTTTTT. The gene calls are TRBV7-9 and TRBJ2-2; tentative D call: TRBD1 (5 bases). Per germline, CDR1 SEHNR and CDR2 FQNEAQ (reference sequence). The CDR3 loop spans 16 amino acids. V shed 4 bases and J shed 2 bases, with 14 bases lying between them. Full variable domain (outside the CDR3, taken from reference TRBV7-9 and TRBJ2-2): DTGVSQNPRHKITKRGQNVTFRCDPISEHNRLYWYRQTLGQGPEFLTYFQNEAQLEKSRLLSDRFSAERPKGSFSTLEIQRTEQGDSAMYLCASSSDNPFNTGELFFGEGSRLTVL.

The chain couples TRBV7-9 to TRBJ1-2, with D perhaps matching TRBD1 (5 bases). Trimming took off 5 bases at V and 4 bases at J, with 11 bases between the two ends. Germline CDR1 SEHNR, CDR2 FQNEAQ (reference sequence). The CDR3 has 13 residues. The CDR3 is CASSKCGGYGYTF. In DNA form, the CDR3 reads TGTGCCAGCAGCAAGTGTGGGGGCTATGGCTACACCTTC.

This clonotype appeared a few times. The chain recombines TRBV10-3 with TRBJ2-2, with TRBD2 matching over 11 bases. From germline, CDR1 is ENHRY and CDR2 SYGVKD. Trimming removed 5 bases from V and 1 base from J; junction bases left unmatched: 3. This CDR3 comprises 16 residues. CDR3 DNA sequence: TGTGCCATCAGTCAGACTAGCGGGGAGAACACCGGGGAGCTGTTTTTT. Translation: CAISQTSGENTGELFF.

This rearrangement joins TRBV2 to TRBJ1-6; D is possibly TRBD1 (6 bases). The CDR3 spans 12 residues. V shed 7 bases and J shed 8 bases, with 9 bases lying between them. CDR1 and CDR2 (germline): SNHLY, FYNNEI. The CDR3 bases are TGTGCCAGCAAGAAGGGGGATTCACCCCTCCACTTT. Protein sequence: CASKKGDSPLHF.

In this sample, this clonotype turned up many times. The chain employs TRBV7-2 and TRBJ2-5; 8 positions match TRBD2. The V and J ends lost 7 bases and 2 bases, in that order; junction bases with no gene match: 12. CDR3 length: 16 amino acids. Per the germline V gene, CDR1 is SGHTA and CDR2 is FQGNSA. The CDR3, as DNA: TGTGCCAGCACTCAGGCGGGGGGCCTTATTCAAGAGACCCAGTACTTC. Translating gives CASTQAGGLIQETQYF.

This clonotype was found once. The V call is TRBV10-3, the J call TRBJ1-2; 8 bases are shared with TRBD1. With V trimmed by 5 bases and J by 4 bases, 6 bases remained unmatched. The CDR3 consists of 14 residues. CDR1 and CDR2 (germline): ENHRY, SYGVKD. CDR3 in amino acids: CAISKTGAGYGYTF. The CDR3 DNA reads as TGTGCCATCAGTAAGACAGGGGCGGGCTATGGCTACACCTTC.